This T cell receptor beta chain was recorded in a study of cytomegalovirus exposure and HLA in healthy donors. Study summary: The platform used for the 120 or so validation repertoires matched that of the roughly 720 first-cohort repertoires, a later analysis reported.

V gave up 4 bases and J gave up 6 bases; unmatched junction bases: 8. The CDR3 has 14 amino acids. Germline assignment: CDR1 MNHEY and CDR2 SVGAGI. About this clone: What it binds is unknown.

Sequencing was performed with immunoSEQ multiplex PCR; in TCRdb, only in-frame clones are kept and a portion is missing. The data hold about 130,000 clones, with roughly nine tenths observed a single time. Study-level points and caveats: Under in vitro conditions, a few CMV-associated chains were confirmed as specific for CMV antigens. Subsequent analysis showed first-cohort TCR clusters tending to co-occur in 120 validation repertoires. The investigators catalogued 150 or so TCR beta chains as cytomegalovirus-associated.

The sequencing input was PBMCs. This rearrangement joins TRBV6-5 to TRBJ1-1; TRBD1 matches at 7 bases. This TCR derives from a man aged 30 to 45 in good health and CMV-seronegative. Written as DNA, the CDR3 is TGTGCCAGCAGTTCTCGAGACAGGGTCGCTGAAGCTTTCTTT. This translates into CASSSRDRVAEAFF.